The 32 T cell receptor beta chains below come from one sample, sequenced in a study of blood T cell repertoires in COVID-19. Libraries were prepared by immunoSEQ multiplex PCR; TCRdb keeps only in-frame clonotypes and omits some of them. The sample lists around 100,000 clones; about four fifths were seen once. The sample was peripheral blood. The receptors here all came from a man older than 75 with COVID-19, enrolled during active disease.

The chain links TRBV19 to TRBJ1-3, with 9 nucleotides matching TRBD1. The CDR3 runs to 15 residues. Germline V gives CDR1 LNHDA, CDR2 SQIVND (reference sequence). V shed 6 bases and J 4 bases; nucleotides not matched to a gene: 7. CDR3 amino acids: CASSDPGQGGNTIYF. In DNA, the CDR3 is TGTGCCAGTAGCGACCCGGGACAGGGAGGAAACACCATATATTTT.

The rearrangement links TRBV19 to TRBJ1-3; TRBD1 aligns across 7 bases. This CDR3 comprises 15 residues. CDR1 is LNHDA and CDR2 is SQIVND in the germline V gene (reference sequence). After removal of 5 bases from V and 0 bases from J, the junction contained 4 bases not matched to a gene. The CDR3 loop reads CASSPQGSSGNTIYF. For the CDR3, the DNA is TGTGCCAGTAGTCCACAGGGGAGCTCTGGAAACACCATATATTTT.

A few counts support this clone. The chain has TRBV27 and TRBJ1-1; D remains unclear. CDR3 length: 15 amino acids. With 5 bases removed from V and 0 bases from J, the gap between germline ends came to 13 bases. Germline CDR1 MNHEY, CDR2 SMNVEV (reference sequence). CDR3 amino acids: CASSTYRVLNTEAFF. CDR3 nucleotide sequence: TGTGCCAGCAGTACCTACAGAGTCTTGAACACTGAAGCTTTCTTT.

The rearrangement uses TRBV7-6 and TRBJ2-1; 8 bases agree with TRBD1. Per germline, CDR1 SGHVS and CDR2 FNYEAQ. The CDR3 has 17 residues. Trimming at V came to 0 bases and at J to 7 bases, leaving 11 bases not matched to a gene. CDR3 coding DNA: TGTGCCAGCAGCTTAGCGCTTCCAGGACAGGGTGGGAATGAGCAGTTCTTC. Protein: CASSLALPGQGGNEQFF.

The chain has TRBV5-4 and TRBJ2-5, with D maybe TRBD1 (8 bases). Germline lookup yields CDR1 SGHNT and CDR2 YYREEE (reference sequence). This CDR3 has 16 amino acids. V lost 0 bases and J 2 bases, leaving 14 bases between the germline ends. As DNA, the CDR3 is TGTGCCAGCAGCTTGGGAGGACAGGGACTACAAGAGACCCAGTACTTC. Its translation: CASSLGGQGLQETQYF.

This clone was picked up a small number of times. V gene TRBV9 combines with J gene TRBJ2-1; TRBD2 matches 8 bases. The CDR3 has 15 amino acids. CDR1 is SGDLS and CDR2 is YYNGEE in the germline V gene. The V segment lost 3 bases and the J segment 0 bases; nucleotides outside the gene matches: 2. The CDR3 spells CASSGRGGSYNEQFF. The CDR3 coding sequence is TGTGCCAGCAGCGGTCGGGGGGGCTCCTACAATGAGCAGTTCTTC.

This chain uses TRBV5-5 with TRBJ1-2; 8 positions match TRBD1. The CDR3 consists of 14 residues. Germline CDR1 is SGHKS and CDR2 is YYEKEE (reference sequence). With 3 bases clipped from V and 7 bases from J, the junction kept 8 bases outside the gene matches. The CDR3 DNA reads TGTGCCAGCAGCTCGACGACAGGGGTCGGTGGCTACACCTTC. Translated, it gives CASSSTTGVGGYTF.

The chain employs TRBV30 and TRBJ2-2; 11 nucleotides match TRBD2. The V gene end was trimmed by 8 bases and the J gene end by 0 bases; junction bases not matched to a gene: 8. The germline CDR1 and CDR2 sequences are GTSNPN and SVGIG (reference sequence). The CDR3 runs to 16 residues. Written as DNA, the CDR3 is TGTGCCCGGGGGCTAGCGGGGGGATCGAACACCGGGGAGCTGTTTTTT. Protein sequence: CARGLAGGSNTGELFF.

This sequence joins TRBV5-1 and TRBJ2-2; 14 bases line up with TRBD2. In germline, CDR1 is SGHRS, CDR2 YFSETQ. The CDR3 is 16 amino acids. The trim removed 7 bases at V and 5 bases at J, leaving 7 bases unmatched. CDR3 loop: CASQGLAGDGTGELFF. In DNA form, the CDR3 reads TGCGCCAGCCAGGGACTAGCGGGAGACGGAACCGGGGAGCTGTTTTTT. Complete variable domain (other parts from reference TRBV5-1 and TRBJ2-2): KAGVTQTPRYLIKTRGQQVTLSCSPISGHRSVSWYQQTPGQGLQFLFEYFSETQRNKGNFPGRFSGRQFSNSRSEMNVSTLELGDSALYLCASQGLAGDGTGELFFGEGSRLTVL.

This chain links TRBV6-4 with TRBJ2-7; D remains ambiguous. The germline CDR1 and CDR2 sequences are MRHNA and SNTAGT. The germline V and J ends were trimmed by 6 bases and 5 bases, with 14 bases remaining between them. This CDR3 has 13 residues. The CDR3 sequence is CASSREMGDEQYF. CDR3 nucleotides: TGTGCCAGCAGCCGAGAAATGGGCGACGAGCAGTACTTC.

CDR3 nucleotide sequence: TGTGCCACCAGTAAAGGGGGCAATGAGCAGTTCTTC. Its translation is CATSKGGNEQFF. The V call is TRBV24-1, the J call TRBJ2-1, with a weak D call TRBD1 (6 bases). The CDR3 loop spans 12 amino acids. CDR1 is KGHDR and CDR2 is SFDVKD in the germline V gene. Trimming took off 6 bases at V and 6 bases at J, with 8 bases between the two ends.

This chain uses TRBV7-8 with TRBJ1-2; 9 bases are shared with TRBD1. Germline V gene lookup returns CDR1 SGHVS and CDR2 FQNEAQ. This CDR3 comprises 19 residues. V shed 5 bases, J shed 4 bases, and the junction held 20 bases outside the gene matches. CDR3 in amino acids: CASSLGQLTRQGDPYGYTF. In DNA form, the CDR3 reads TGTGCCAGCAGCCTCGGACAACTGACTCGACAGGGGGATCCCTATGGCTACACCTTC.

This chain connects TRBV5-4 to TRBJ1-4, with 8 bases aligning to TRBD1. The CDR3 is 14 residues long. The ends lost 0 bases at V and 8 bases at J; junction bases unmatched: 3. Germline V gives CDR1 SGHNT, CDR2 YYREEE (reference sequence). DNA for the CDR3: TGTGCCAGCAGCTTGGGTCAGGGGGCAGAAAAACTGTTTTTT. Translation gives CASSLGQGAEKLFF.

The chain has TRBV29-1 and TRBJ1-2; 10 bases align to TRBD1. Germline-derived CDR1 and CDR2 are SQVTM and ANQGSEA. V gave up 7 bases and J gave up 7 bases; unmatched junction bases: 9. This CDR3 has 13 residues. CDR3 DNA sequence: TGCAGCGACTCCGGGACAGGGGTTAGTGGCTACACCTTC. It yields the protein CSDSGTGVSGYTF.

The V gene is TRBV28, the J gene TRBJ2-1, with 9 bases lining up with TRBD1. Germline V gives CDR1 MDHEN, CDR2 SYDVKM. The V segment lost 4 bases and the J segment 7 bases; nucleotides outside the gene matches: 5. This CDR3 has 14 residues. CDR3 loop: CASSSGDRENEQFF. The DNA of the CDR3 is TGTGCCAGCAGTTCCGGGGACAGGGAGAATGAGCAGTTCTTC.

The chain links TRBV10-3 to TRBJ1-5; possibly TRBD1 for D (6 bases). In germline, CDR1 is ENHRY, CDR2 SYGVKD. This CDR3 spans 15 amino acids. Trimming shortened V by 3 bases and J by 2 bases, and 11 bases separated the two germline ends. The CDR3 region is CAISEQGKGNQPQHF. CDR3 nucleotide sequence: TGTGCCATCAGTGAACAGGGAAAGGGCAATCAGCCCCAGCATTTT.

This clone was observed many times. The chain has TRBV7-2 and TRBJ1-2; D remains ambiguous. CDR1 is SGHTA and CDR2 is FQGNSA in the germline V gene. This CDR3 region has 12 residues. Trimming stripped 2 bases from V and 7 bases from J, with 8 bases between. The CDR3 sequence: CASSLTVSGYTF. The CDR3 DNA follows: TGTGCCAGCAGCTTAACAGTCTCTGGCTACACCTTC.

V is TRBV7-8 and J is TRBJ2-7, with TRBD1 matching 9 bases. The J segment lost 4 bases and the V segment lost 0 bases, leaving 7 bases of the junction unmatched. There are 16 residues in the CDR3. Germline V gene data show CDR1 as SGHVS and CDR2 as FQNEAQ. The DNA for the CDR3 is TGTGCCAGCAGCTTAGCCGTAGGGACAGGGATGTACGAGCAGTACTTC. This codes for CASSLAVGTGMYEQYF.

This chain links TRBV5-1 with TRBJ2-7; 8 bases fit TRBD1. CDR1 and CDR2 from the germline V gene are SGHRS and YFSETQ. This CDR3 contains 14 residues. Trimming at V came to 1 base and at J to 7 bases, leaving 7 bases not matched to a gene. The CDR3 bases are TGCGCCAGCAGCTTGCTCCAGGGGGCTGGGGAGCAGTACTTC. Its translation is CASSLLQGAGEQYF.

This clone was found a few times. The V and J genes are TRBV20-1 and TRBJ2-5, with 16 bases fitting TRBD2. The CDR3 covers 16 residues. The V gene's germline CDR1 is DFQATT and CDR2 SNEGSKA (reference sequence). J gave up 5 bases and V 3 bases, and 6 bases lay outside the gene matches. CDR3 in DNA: TGCAGTGCTAGTGGGACTAGCGGGAGGGTAGGGGAGACCCAGTACTTC. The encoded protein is CSASGTSGRVGETQYF.

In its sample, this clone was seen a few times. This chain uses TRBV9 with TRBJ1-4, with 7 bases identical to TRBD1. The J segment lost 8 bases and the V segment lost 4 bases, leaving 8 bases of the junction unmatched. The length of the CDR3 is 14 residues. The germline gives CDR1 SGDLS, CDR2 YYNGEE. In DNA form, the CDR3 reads TGTGCCAGCAGCCCCCGCCTGGGACAGGAAAAACTGTTTTTT. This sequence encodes CASSPRLGQEKLFF. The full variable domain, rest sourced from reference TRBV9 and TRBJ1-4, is DSGVTQTPKHLITATGQRVTLRCSPRSGDLSVYWYQQSLDQGLQFLIQYYNGEERAKGNILERFSAQQFPDLHSELNLSSLELGDSALYFCASSPRLGQEKLFFGSGTQLSVL.

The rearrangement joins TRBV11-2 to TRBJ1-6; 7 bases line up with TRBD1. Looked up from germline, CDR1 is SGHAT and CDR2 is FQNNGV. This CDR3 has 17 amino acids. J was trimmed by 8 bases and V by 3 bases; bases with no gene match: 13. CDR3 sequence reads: CASSFGLSGQKYSPLHF. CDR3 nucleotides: TGTGCCAGCAGCTTTGGGTTATCGGGACAGAAGTATTCACCCCTCCACTTT.

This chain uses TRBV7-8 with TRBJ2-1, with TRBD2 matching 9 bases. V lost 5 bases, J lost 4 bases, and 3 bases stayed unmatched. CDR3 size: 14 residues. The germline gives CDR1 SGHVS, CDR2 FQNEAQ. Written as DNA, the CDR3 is TGTGCCAGCAGCGGGACTAGCTTATACAATGAGCAGTTCTTC. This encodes CASSGTSLYNEQFF. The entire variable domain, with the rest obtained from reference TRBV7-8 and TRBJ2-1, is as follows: GAGVSQSPRYKVAKRGQDVALRCDPISGHVSLFWYQQALGQGPEFLTYFQNEAQLDKSGLPSDRFFAERPEGSVSTLKIQRTQQEDSAVYLCASSGTSLYNEQFFGPGTRLTVL.

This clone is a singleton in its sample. The CDR3 here is CASSTGPGQNNSPLHF. In DNA form, the CDR3 reads TGTGCCAGCAGCACAGGGCCGGGACAGAATAATTCACCCCTCCACTTT. The V and J genes are TRBV7-3 and TRBJ1-6; 7 bases are shared with TRBD1. Germline assignment: CDR1 SGHTA and CDR2 FQGTGA. V was pared by 5 bases and J by 5 bases, with 9 bases of the junction left unmatched. The length of the CDR3 is 16 residues.

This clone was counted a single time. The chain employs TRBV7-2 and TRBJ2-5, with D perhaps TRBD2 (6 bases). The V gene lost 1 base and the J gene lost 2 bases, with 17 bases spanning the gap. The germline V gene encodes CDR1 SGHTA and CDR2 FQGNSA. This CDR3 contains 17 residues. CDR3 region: CASSLDIASAGQETQYF. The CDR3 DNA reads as TGTGCCAGCAGCTTAGATATTGCTAGCGCGGGACAAGAGACCCAGTACTTC.

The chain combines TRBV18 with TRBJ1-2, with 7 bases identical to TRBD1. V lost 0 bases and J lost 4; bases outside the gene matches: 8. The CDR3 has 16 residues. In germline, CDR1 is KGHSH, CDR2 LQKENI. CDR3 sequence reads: CASSPPLVQGLYGYTF. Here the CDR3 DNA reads TGTGCCAGCTCACCACCGTTGGTACAGGGGCTCTATGGCTACACCTTC.

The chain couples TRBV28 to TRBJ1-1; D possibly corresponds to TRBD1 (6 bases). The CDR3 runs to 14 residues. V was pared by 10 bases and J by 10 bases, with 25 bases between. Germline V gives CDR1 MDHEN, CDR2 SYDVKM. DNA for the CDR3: TGTGCCACGTGCCCCCCGGCTGTACGCAGGGGAGCTTTCTTT. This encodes CATCPPAVRRGAFF.

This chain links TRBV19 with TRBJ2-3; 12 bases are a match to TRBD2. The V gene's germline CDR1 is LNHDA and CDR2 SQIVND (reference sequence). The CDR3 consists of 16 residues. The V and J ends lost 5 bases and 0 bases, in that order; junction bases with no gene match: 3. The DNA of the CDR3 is TGTGCCAGTAGTTTACTAGCGGGGGGAAGCACAGATACGCAGTATTTT. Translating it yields CASSLLAGGSTDTQYF.

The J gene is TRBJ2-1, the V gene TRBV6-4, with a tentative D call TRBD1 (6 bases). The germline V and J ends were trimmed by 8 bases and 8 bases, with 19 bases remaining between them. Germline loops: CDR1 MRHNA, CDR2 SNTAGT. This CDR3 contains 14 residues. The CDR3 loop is CASRRTGYLDEQFF. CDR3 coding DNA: TGTGCCAGCCGTAGAACAGGGTATCTAGATGAGCAGTTCTTC.

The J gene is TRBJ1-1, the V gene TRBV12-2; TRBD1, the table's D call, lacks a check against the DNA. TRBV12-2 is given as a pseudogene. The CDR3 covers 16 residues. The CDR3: CASRLAGTGMVTEAFF. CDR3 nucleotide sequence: TGTGCAAGTCGCTTAGCGGGGACAGGGATGGTCACTGAAGCTTTCTTT.

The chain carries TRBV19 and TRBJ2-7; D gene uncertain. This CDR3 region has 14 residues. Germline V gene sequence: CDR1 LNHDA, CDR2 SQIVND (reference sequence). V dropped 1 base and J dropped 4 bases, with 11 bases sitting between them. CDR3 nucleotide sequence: TGTGCCAGTAGTATAGGGGCTGCACGGTACGAGCAGTACTTC. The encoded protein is CASSIGAARYEQYF.

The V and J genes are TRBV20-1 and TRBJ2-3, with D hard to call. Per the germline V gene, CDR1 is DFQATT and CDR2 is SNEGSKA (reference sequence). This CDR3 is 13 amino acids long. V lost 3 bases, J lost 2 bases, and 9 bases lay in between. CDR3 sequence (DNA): TGCAGTGCTAGTCTCGCGAACACAGATACGCAGTATTTT. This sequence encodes CSASLANTDTQYF.